A selection of T cell receptor beta chains follows, all from one sample in a study of spatial heterogeneity in lung cancer. Via MiXCR, TCRdb re-called the 5' RACE reads, giving one row per CDR3 protein. This sample has some 21,000 distinct CDR3 sequences, with 3% to 4% found just once. Sample: PBMCs, taken at surgery. All receptors derive from a female donor with early-stage non-small cell lung cancer. Both conserved end residues are part of each CDR3. The order of the fields is clone size, D gene, V gene, J gene, CDR3 DNA, CDR3 protein. The D gene is left open where the match is weak. Clone size, where shown, is once, few, many, or a class for clones that have expanded.

abundance: many; d_gene: NA; v_gene: TRBV24-1; j_gene: TRBJ2-1; CDR3nt: TGTGCCACCAGTGATTTATGGGCCCCCTACAATGAGCAGTTCTTC; CDR3aa: CATSDLWAPYNEQFF
abundance: many; d_gene: NA; v_gene: TRBV12-3/TRBV12-4; j_gene: TRBJ2-5; CDR3nt: TGTGCCAGCAGCCTCCACTGGGGATGGGACCAAGAGACCCAGTACTTC; CDR3aa: CASSLHWGWDQETQYF
abundance: many; d_gene: NA; v_gene: TRBV6-2/TRBV6-3; j_gene: TRBJ1-1; CDR3nt: TGTGCCAGCAGTCCGGGGGCTTGGACTGAAGCTTTCTTT; CDR3aa: CASSPGAWTEAFF
abundance: many; d_gene: NA; v_gene: TRBV15; j_gene: TRBJ2-7; CDR3nt: TGTGCCACCAGCAGAGATCTCTCCTACGAGCAGTACTTC; CDR3aa: CATSRDLSYEQYF
abundance: large; d_gene: TRBD1; v_gene: TRBV4-1; j_gene: TRBJ2-4; CDR3nt: TGCGCCAGCAGCCAACAAACAGGACAGGGTAAAAAAAACATTCAGTACTTC; CDR3aa: CASSQQTGQGKKNIQYF
abundance: many; d_gene: TRBD2; v_gene: TRBV7-9; j_gene: TRBJ2-1; CDR3nt: TGTGCCAGCAGCTTTGATGCGGGAGGGTACAATGAGCAGTTCTTC; CDR3aa: CASSFDAGGYNEQFF
abundance: many; d_gene: TRBD1; v_gene: TRBV6-4; j_gene: TRBJ2-1; CDR3nt: TGTGCCAGCAGTGACCTGGGACAGCCGCGCTCCTACAATGAGCAGTTCTTC; CDR3aa: CASSDLGQPRSYNEQFF
abundance: many; d_gene: NA; v_gene: TRBV12-3/TRBV12-4; j_gene: TRBJ2-1; CDR3nt: TGTGCCAGCACTTCTAGCGCGAGCTCCTACAATGAGCAGTTCTTC; CDR3aa: CASTSSASSYNEQFF
abundance: few; d_gene: NA; v_gene: TRBV7-3; j_gene: TRBJ2-7; CDR3nt: TGTGCCAGCAGCTTAGGGGGTCCCTCCTCCGAGCAGTACTTC; CDR3aa: CASSLGGPSSEQYF
abundance: many; d_gene: NA; v_gene: TRBV5-1; j_gene: TRBJ2-2; CDR3nt: TGCGCCAGCAGCCGTAGCGGTACCAGGGGGACCGGGGAGCTGTTTTTT; CDR3aa: CASSRSGTRGTGELFF
abundance: few; d_gene: TRBD2; v_gene: TRBV7-6; j_gene: TRBJ2-1; CDR3nt: TGTGCCAGCAGCTTAGTGGCTAGCGGGAGCAATGAGCAGTTCTTC; CDR3aa: CASSLVASGSNEQFF
abundance: many; d_gene: NA; v_gene: TRBV2; j_gene: TRBJ2-5; CDR3nt: TGTGCCAGCGGGGGGGAGACCCAGTACTTC; CDR3aa: CASGGETQYF
abundance: many; d_gene: TRBD2; v_gene: TRBV4-1; j_gene: TRBJ2-7; CDR3nt: TGCGCCAGCAGCCAGGTTCCGGGGACTAGCGGGAGAGGAGCCTACGAGCAGTACTTC; CDR3aa: CASSQVPGTSGRGAYEQYF
abundance: many; d_gene: TRBD1; v_gene: TRBV20-1; j_gene: TRBJ1-5; CDR3nt: TGCAGTGCTAGAGGGACAGGGTCTGATAGCAATCAGCCCCAGCATTTT; CDR3aa: CSARGTGSDSNQPQHF
abundance: many; d_gene: TRBD2; v_gene: TRBV11-3; j_gene: TRBJ2-1; CDR3nt: TGTGCCAGCAGCCAAGCCGGGACTAGCGGTTACAATGAGCAGTTCTTC; CDR3aa: CASSQAGTSGYNEQFF
abundance: large; d_gene: TRBD1; v_gene: TRBV29-1; j_gene: TRBJ2-1; CDR3nt: TGCAGCGCCAAGACAGGGGACTACAATGAGCAGTTCTTC; CDR3aa: CSAKTGDYNEQFF
abundance: many; d_gene: NA; v_gene: TRBV29-1; j_gene: TRBJ1-4; CDR3nt: TGCAGCGTGAAGGAGGGCGGCCAGATTAATGAAAAACTGTTTTTT; CDR3aa: CSVKEGGQINEKLFF
abundance: many; d_gene: TRBD2; v_gene: TRBV6-2/TRBV6-3; j_gene: TRBJ2-7; CDR3nt: TGTGCCAGCAGTTACGGCCCGGGAGGGCGTGCCGAGCAGTACTTC; CDR3aa: CASSYGPGGRAEQYF
abundance: many; d_gene: NA; v_gene: TRBV6-5; j_gene: TRBJ2-2; CDR3nt: TGTGCCAGCAGTTACGGTGGGACCGGGGAGCTGTTTTTT; CDR3aa: CASSYGGTGELFF
abundance: many; d_gene: NA; v_gene: TRBV7-9; j_gene: TRBJ1-5; CDR3nt: TGTGCCAGCAGTTTAGACAGGAGCAATCAGCCCCAGCATTTT; CDR3aa: CASSLDRSNQPQHF
abundance: medium-sized; d_gene: NA; v_gene: TRBV6-6; j_gene: TRBJ1-1; CDR3nt: TGTGCCAGCAGTTTCCAACCTAACACTGAAGCTTTCTTT; CDR3aa: CASSFQPNTEAFF
abundance: many; d_gene: TRBD2; v_gene: TRBV7-6; j_gene: TRBJ2-2; CDR3nt: TGTGCCAGCAGCTTCACTAGCGGGAGGGTTTGGAACACCGGGGAGCTGTTTTTT; CDR3aa: CASSFTSGRVWNTGELFF
abundance: many; d_gene: NA; v_gene: TRBV20-1; j_gene: TRBJ1-5; CDR3nt: TGCAGTGCTAGCGGGGGGGTGAGTCAGCCCCAGCATTTT; CDR3aa: CSASGGVSQPQHF
abundance: many; d_gene: TRBD2; v_gene: TRBV27; j_gene: TRBJ2-4; CDR3nt: TGTGCCAGCAGTTTACACGGACTAGCGGGAGGGCCGAACATTCAGTACTTC; CDR3aa: CASSLHGLAGGPNIQYF
abundance: few; d_gene: NA; v_gene: TRBV9; j_gene: TRBJ2-1; CDR3nt: TGTGCCAGCAGCACCCGACCCGACAATGAGCAGTTCTTC; CDR3aa: CASSTRPDNEQFF
abundance: NA; d_gene: NA; v_gene: TRBV5-1; j_gene: TRBJ2-1; CDR3nt: TGCGCCAGCAGAATAGAGAGCTCCTACAATGAGCAGTTCTTC; CDR3aa: CASRIESSYNEQFF
abundance: many; d_gene: TRBD2; v_gene: TRBV3-1; j_gene: TRBJ2-1; CDR3nt: TGTGCCAGCAGCCAAGAGAACGGTTTGCCCGGGACTAGCGGGATTTCCTACAATGAGCAGTTCTTC; CDR3aa: CASSQENGLPGTSGISYNEQFF
abundance: many; d_gene: NA; v_gene: TRBV7-2; j_gene: TRBJ1-2; CDR3nt: TGTGCCAGCAGCACAGCCCCAGGTGCAGAAGGCTATGGCTACACCTTC; CDR3aa: CASSTAPGAEGYGYTF
abundance: many; d_gene: NA; v_gene: TRBV29-1; j_gene: TRBJ1-1; CDR3nt: TGCAGCGTTGTACCGTCTCCTGAAGCTTTCTTT; CDR3aa: CSVVPSPEAFF
abundance: few; d_gene: NA; v_gene: TRBV11-2; j_gene: TRBJ2-1; CDR3nt: TGTGCCAGCAGTCACGGATTAGTTAATGAGCAGTTCTTC; CDR3aa: CASSHGLVNEQFF
abundance: many; d_gene: TRBD1; v_gene: TRBV7-8; j_gene: TRBJ1-1; CDR3nt: TGTGCCAGCAGCTTAGCGGACAGGGACACTGAAGCTTTCTTT; CDR3aa: CASSLADRDTEAFF
abundance: many; d_gene: NA; v_gene: TRBV6-1; j_gene: TRBJ2-5; CDR3nt: TGTGCCAGCAGTGAACGGCCAAGGGAGACCCAGTACTTC; CDR3aa: CASSERPRETQYF
abundance: NA; d_gene: TRBD1; v_gene: TRBV27; j_gene: TRBJ1-1; CDR3nt: TGTGCCAGCAGTCAGGGGGCGCGGACTGAAGCTTTCTTT; CDR3aa: CASSQGARTEAFF
abundance: many; d_gene: TRBD2; v_gene: TRBV2; j_gene: TRBJ2-3; CDR3nt: TGTGCCAGCCAGGGGGGACTAGCGGGACGGGATACGCAGTATTTT; CDR3aa: CASQGGLAGRDTQYF
abundance: many; d_gene: NA; v_gene: TRBV7-9; j_gene: TRBJ2-6; CDR3nt: TGTGCCAGCAGCCAAAACCCCGGAAGTGGGGGGGCCAACGTCCTGACTTTC; CDR3aa: CASSQNPGSGGANVLTF
abundance: many; d_gene: NA; v_gene: TRBV5-1; j_gene: TRBJ2-1; CDR3nt: TGCGCCAGCAGCTTATTACAGGGAGGTGAGCAGTTCTTC; CDR3aa: CASSLLQGGEQFF
abundance: many; d_gene: NA; v_gene: TRBV27; j_gene: TRBJ2-1; CDR3nt: TGTGCCAGCAGTTTAGTCACCGGGAATGAGCAGTTCTTC; CDR3aa: CASSLVTGNEQFF
abundance: few; d_gene: NA; v_gene: TRBV6-1; j_gene: TRBJ1-1; CDR3nt: TGTGCCAGCAGTATAACCGGGACCGGCGCTGAAGCTTTCTTT; CDR3aa: CASSITGTGAEAFF
abundance: many; d_gene: TRBD1; v_gene: TRBV7-9; j_gene: TRBJ2-3; CDR3nt: TGTGCCAGCAGCCTCAACAACCCCGGGACAGACACAGATACGCAGTATTTT; CDR3aa: CASSLNNPGTDTDTQYF
abundance: many; d_gene: NA; v_gene: TRBV7-6; j_gene: TRBJ2-3; CDR3nt: TGTGCCAGCAGCTTAACCGCAGATACGCAGTATTTT; CDR3aa: CASSLTADTQYF
abundance: NA; d_gene: TRBD2; v_gene: TRBV5-1; j_gene: TRBJ2-7; CDR3nt: TGCGCCAGCAGCTTTCAAAGCGGGAGAGAGTACGAGCAGTACTTC; CDR3aa: CASSFQSGREYEQYF
abundance: many; d_gene: NA; v_gene: TRBV12-3/TRBV12-4; j_gene: TRBJ1-3; CDR3nt: TGTGCCAGCAGTCCCCCCGGACGGGGAGGAAACACCATATATTTT; CDR3aa: CASSPPGRGGNTIYF
abundance: many; d_gene: TRBD1; v_gene: TRBV10-3; j_gene: TRBJ2-7; CDR3nt: TGTGCCATCAGTGAAGTCACAGGGGGTCAGTACGAGCAGTACTTC; CDR3aa: CAISEVTGGQYEQYF
abundance: many; d_gene: NA; v_gene: TRBV6-5; j_gene: TRBJ1-3; CDR3nt: TGTGCCAGCAGCGTCGCTTCTGGAAACACCATATATTTT; CDR3aa: CASSVASGNTIYF
abundance: many; d_gene: NA; v_gene: TRBV7-8; j_gene: TRBJ2-1; CDR3nt: TGTGCCAGCAGCCGCGGGCCGCGGGATGAGCAGTTCTTC; CDR3aa: CASSRGPRDEQFF
abundance: NA; d_gene: NA; v_gene: TRBV7-9; j_gene: TRBJ1-1; CDR3nt: TGTGCCAGCAGCTTATCTGGCACTGAAGCTTTCTTT; CDR3aa: CASSLSGTEAFF
abundance: many; d_gene: NA; v_gene: TRBV5-6; j_gene: TRBJ2-4; CDR3nt: TGTGCCAGCAGTCCACGCACAGGGCCTCCTTCAGCCAAAAACATTCAGTACTTC; CDR3aa: CASSPRTGPPSAKNIQYF
abundance: many; d_gene: NA; v_gene: TRBV6-2/TRBV6-3; j_gene: TRBJ1-1; CDR3nt: TGTGCCAGCAGTTACAGGACGGAGAACACTGAAGCTTTCTTT; CDR3aa: CASSYRTENTEAFF
abundance: many; d_gene: NA; v_gene: TRBV12-3/TRBV12-4; j_gene: TRBJ1-1; CDR3nt: TGTGCCAGCAGTTCAGCAGGGGCCACTGAAGCTTTCTTT; CDR3aa: CASSSAGATEAFF
abundance: many; d_gene: NA; v_gene: TRBV7-8; j_gene: TRBJ2-2; CDR3nt: TGTGCCAGCAGCTTAGCGCGGAATGTCTACGGGGAGCTGTTTTTT; CDR3aa: CASSLARNVYGELFF
abundance: many; d_gene: NA; v_gene: TRBV27; j_gene: TRBJ1-1; CDR3nt: TGTGCCAGCAGTGGGCAGCACACTGAAGCTTTCTTT; CDR3aa: CASSGQHTEAFF
abundance: many; d_gene: NA; v_gene: TRBV11-2; j_gene: TRBJ2-3; CDR3nt: TGTGCCAGCAGCGCAGGGGTTTATTGGGCAGATACGCAGTATTTT; CDR3aa: CASSAGVYWADTQYF
abundance: many; d_gene: NA; v_gene: TRBV20-1; j_gene: TRBJ2-2; CDR3nt: TGCAGTGCAACCGGGACCCAGAACACCGGGGAGCTGTTTTTT; CDR3aa: CSATGTQNTGELFF